This T cell receptor (beta chain) was obtained from a study of blood T cell repertoires in COVID-19. Germline trimming cut 7 bases from V and 3 bases from J; bases unmatched to any gene: 8. Germline V gives CDR1 SQVTM, CDR2 ANQGSEA. This CDR3 has 14 residues. This table comes from immunoSEQ multiplex PCR, and its TCRdb copy is limited to in-frame clones, with some not included. The sample carries some 150,000 clones, around 83% recorded once. The sequenced material came from peripheral blood. The origin of this receptor is a human donor with acute or convalescent COVID-19. The donor label of this sample is uncertain. V usage is TRBV29-1 and J usage is TRBJ2-5, with 10 positions matching TRBD2. The CDR3 sequence: CSAPGLAREETQYF. The CDR3, as DNA: TGCAGCGCCCCGGGACTAGCGAGGGAAGAGACCCAGTACTTC.